This T cell receptor (beta chain) was observed in a study of blood T cell repertoires in COVID-19. The method was immunoSEQ multiplex PCR; TCRdb's version includes in-frame clones alone and lacks a portion of them. The table shows 100,000 to 150,000 clones, with 86% occurring only once. This sequence was found in a human donor in a cohort sampled during active COVID-19. The sample comprised peripheral blood.

CDR3 loop: CASSQGTVIGDTEAFF. The CDR3 nucleotides are TGCGCCAGCAGCCAGGGGACAGTAATAGGGGACACTGAAGCTTTCTTT. The chain carries TRBV4-1 and TRBJ1-1; 7 nucleotides agree with TRBD1. Per the germline V gene, CDR1 is MGHRA and CDR2 is YSYEKL. Trimming cost V 3 bases and J 3 bases; bases outside gene matches: 10. This CDR3 is 16 amino acids long.